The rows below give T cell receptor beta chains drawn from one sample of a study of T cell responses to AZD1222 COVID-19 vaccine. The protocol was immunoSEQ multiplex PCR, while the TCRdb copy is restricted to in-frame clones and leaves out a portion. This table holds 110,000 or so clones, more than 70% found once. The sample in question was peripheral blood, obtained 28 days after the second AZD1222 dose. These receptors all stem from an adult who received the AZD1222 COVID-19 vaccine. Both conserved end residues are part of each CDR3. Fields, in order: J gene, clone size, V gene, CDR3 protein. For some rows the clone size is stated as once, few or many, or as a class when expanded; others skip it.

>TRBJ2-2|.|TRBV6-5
CASRGQGLTGELFF
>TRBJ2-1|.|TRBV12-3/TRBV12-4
CASSLMGNEQFF
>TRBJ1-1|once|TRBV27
CASSLGWENTEAFF
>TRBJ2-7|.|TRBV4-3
CASSQMAEGFYEQYF
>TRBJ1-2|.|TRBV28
CASRVQGTGGYGYTF
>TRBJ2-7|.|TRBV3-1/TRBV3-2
CASSHRQGSFHEQYF
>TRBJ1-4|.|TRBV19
CASSIGGTGAANEKLFF
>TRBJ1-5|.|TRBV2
CASSASVRQPQHF
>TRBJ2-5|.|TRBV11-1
CASSPGTSGGRETQYF
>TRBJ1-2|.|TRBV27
CASSTQGQGAYGYTF
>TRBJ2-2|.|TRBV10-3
CAITPTGTGELFF
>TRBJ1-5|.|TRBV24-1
CATSDPPTGTGGNQPQHF
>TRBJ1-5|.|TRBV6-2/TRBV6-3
CASSPDGPNQPQHF
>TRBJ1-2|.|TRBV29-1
CSVLGEGQGGYGYTF
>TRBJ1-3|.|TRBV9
CASSAPPGPSGGNTIYF
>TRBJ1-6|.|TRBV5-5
CASSPGPYNSPLHF
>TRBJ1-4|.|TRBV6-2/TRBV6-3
CASSYSTSGREKLFF
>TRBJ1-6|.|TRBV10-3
CAISESGGSSKTLHF
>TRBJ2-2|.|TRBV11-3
CASSHGPDTGELFF
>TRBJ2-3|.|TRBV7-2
CASSTFRQAFTDTQYF
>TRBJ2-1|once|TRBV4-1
CASSQELAGVYNEQFF
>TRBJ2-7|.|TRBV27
CASSLFTGPYEQYF
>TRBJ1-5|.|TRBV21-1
CASLDRDDQPQHF
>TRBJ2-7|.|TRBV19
CASSRTSGAYEQYF
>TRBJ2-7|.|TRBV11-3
CASSSGLSYEQYF